This T cell receptor (beta chain) was captured in a study of T cell changes during pregnancy in multiple sclerosis. Per the germline V gene, CDR1 is LGHNT and CDR2 is FRNRAP. The CDR3 totals 15 residues. The trim removed 6 bases at V and 4 bases at J, leaving 11 bases unmatched. Profiling relied on immunoSEQ multiplex PCR, and the TCRdb table lists in-frame clones only, not all of them. The sample lists roughly 24,000 clones; 70% to 90% were seen once. V usage is TRBV12-5 and J usage is TRBJ2-5; 7 positions match TRBD2. The sequence was collected from a female donor with multiple sclerosis, enrolled in a pregnancy study. Sequencing was performed on CD8+ T cells from peripheral blood mononuclear cells, taken before pregnancy. The CDR3 sequence is CASGSGAARPETQYF. DNA of the CDR3: TGTGCTAGTGGCAGCGGGGCAGCCCGTCCAGAGACCCAGTACTTC.